The 8 T cell receptor beta chains below come from one sample, sequenced in a study of control samples from healthy donors and cancer patients. Sequencing used immunoSEQ multiplex PCR; TCRdb keeps in-frame clones, though not all of them. In the table there are around 92,000 clones, 82% of which are singletons. Sequencing was performed on blood. The receptors here all came from a man aged 60-69 years in good health.

The CDR3 region is CASSAEGLGYNEQFF. The CDR3 nucleotides read TGCGCCAGCAGCGCCGAGGGTCTGGGGTACAATGAGCAGTTCTTC. The rearrangement links TRBV5-1 to TRBJ2-1, with D possibly matching TRBD2 (5 bases). Trimming pared 4 bases from V and 4 bases from J, leaving 15 bases between. In germline, CDR1 is SGHRS, CDR2 YFSETQ. The CDR3 extends over 15 amino acids.

This chain links TRBV28 with TRBJ2-7, with D possibly matching TRBD2 (5 bases). Germline CDR1 is MDHEN and CDR2 is SYDVKM. The V end lost 6 bases, the J end lost 2 bases, and 8 bases lay between the germline ends. There are 12 residues in the CDR3. Here the CDR3 DNA reads TGTGCCAGCAGCCCCGGGGCCTACGAGCAGTACTTC. It translates to CASSPGAYEQYF.

This chain uses TRBV6-5 with TRBJ2-2; TRBD2 aligns across 7 bases. The CDR3 has 15 amino acids. Germline V gene data show CDR1 as MNHEY and CDR2 as SVGAGI. With 6 bases clipped from V and 2 bases from J, the junction kept 6 bases outside the gene matches. The CDR3 loop is CASRFSSGNTGELFF. As DNA, the CDR3 is TGTGCCAGCAGGTTTTCTAGCGGAAACACCGGGGAGCTGTTTTTT.

This clone has a handful of counts. The chain has TRBV6-5 and TRBJ1-1; TRBD1 agrees at 11 bases. Per germline, CDR1 MNHEY and CDR2 SVGAGI. The CDR3 extends over 15 amino acids. V gave up 0 bases and J gave up 7 bases; unmatched junction bases: 4. The CDR3 sequence is CASSYSRTGGSEAFF. CDR3 DNA sequence: TGTGCCAGCAGTTACTCGCGGACAGGGGGCAGTGAAGCTTTCTTT.

The rearrangement links TRBV19 to TRBJ1-5; D possibly corresponds to TRBD1 (5 bases). This CDR3 comprises 14 residues. Germline V gene sequence: CDR1 LNHDA, CDR2 SQIVND (reference sequence). Trimming took off 1 base at V and 2 bases at J, with 6 bases between the two ends. CDR3 in amino acids: CASSIAGRNQPQHF. As DNA, the CDR3 is TGTGCCAGTAGTATAGCGGGACGCAATCAGCCCCAGCATTTT.

This clone has just a few counts. The genes are TRBV19 and TRBJ1-2; 7 nucleotides match TRBD1. V lost 10 bases and J lost 3; bases outside the gene matches: 14. The CDR3 length is 15 residues. Germline CDR1 and CDR2: LNHDA and SQIVND (reference sequence). The CDR3 protein is CATMDRYNWDYGYTF. CDR3 bases: TGTGCCACCATGGACAGGTATAATTGGGACTATGGCTACACCTTC.

The gene calls are TRBV9 and TRBJ2-1; TRBD2 matches 11 bases. The length of the CDR3 is 16 residues. Trimming cost V 6 bases and J 7 bases; bases outside gene matches: 12. In germline, CDR1 is SGDLS, CDR2 YYNGEE. The CDR3 DNA follows: TGTGCCAGCAACTTATTAGCGGGGGGGCCGGAAAATGAGCAGTTCTTC. Translated, it gives CASNLLAGGPENEQFF. Full variable domain (rest looked up from reference TRBV9 and TRBJ2-1): DSGVTQTPKHLITATGQRVTLRCSPRSGDLSVYWYQQSLDQGLQFLIQYYNGEERAKGNILERFSAQQFPDLHSELNLSSLELGDSALYFCASNLLAGGPENEQFFGPGTRLTVL.

This chain links TRBV9 with TRBJ1-4, with D perhaps matching TRBD1 (6 bases). V was cut by 4 bases and J by 7 bases, with 17 bases left in between. There are 15 residues in the CDR3. The V gene's germline CDR1 is SGDLS and CDR2 YYNGEE. DNA of the CDR3: TGTGCCAGCAGCTTATCAGGGGTTATTGGTGAAAAACTGTTTTTT. This gives the protein CASSLSGVIGEKLFF.